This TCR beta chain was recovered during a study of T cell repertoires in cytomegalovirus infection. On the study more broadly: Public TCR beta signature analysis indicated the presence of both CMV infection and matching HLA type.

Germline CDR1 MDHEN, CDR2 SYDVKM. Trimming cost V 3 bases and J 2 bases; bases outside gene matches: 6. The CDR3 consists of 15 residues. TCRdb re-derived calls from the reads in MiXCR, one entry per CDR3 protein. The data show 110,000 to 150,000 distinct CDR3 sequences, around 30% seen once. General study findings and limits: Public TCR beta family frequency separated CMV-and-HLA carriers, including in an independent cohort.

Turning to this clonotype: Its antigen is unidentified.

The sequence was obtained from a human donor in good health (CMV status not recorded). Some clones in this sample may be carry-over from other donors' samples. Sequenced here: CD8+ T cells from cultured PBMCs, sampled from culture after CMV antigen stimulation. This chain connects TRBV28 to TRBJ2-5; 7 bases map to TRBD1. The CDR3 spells CASSFPGTVQETQYF. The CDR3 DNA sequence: TGTGCCAGCAGTTTTCCCGGGACAGTTCAAGAGACCCAGTACTTC.